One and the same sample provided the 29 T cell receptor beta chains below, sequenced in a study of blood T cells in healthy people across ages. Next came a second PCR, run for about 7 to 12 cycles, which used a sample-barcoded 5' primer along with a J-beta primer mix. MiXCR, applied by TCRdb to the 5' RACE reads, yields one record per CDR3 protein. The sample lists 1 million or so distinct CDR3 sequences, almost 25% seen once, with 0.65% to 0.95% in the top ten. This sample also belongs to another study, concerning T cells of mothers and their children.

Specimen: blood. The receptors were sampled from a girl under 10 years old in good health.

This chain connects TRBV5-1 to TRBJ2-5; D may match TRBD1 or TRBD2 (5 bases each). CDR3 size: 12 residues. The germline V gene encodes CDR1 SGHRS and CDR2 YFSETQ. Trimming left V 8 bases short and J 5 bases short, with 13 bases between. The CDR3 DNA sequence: TGCGCCAGAAGACTGGGGGAGGAGACCCAGTACTTC. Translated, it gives CARRLGEETQYF.

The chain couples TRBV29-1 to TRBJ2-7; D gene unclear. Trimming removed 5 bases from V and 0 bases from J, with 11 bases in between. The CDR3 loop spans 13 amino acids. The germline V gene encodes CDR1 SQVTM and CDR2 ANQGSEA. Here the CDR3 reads CSVRFPSSYEQYF. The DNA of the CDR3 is TGCAGCGTTAGGTTTCCCAGCTCCTACGAGCAGTACTTC.

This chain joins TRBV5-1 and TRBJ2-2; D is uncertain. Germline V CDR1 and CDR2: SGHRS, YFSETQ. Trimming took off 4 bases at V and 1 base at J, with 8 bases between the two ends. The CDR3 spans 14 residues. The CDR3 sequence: CASSPFRNTGELFF. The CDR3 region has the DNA TGCGCCAGCAGCCCTTTCCGGAACACCGGGGAGCTGTTTTTT.

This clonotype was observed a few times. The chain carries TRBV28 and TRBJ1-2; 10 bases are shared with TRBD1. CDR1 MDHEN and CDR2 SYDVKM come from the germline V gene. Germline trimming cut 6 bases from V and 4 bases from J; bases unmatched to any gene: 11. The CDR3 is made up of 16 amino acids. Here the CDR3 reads CASSYNRGTGAYGYTF. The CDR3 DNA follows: TGTGCCAGCAGCTATAATCGAGGGACAGGGGCCTATGGCTACACCTTC.

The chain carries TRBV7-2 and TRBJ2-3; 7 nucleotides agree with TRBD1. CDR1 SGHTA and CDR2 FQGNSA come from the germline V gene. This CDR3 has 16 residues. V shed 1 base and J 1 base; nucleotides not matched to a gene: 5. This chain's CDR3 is CASSLDGTEGTDTQYF. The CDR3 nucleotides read TGTGCCAGCAGCTTAGATGGGACAGAGGGCACAGATACGCAGTATTTT.

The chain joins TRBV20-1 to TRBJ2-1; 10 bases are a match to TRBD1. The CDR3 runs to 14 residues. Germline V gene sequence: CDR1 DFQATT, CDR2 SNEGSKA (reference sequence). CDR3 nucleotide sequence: TGCAGCCCTAGGGATCTCGGGACAGGGGAGGAGCAGTTCTTC. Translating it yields CSPRDLGTGEEQFF.

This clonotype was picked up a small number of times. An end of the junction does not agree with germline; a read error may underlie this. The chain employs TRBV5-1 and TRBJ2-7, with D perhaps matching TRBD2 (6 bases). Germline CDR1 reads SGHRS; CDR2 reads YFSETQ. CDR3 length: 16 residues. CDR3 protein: CASSLGRERRTYEQCF. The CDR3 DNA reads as TGCGCCAGCAGCTTGGGCCGGGAGAGACGGACGTACGAGCAGTGCTTC.

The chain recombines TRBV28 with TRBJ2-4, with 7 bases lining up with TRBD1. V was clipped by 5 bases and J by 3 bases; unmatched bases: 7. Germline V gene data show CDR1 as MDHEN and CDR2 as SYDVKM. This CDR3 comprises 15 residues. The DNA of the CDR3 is TGTGCCAGCAGTCTCCTCCGGGACAGCAAAAACATTCAGTACTTC. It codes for CASSLLRDSKNIQYF.

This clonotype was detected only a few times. The chain's CDR3 is CASSRTGTGGELSYNSPLHF. The CDR3 region has the DNA TGCGCCAGCAGCCGAACCGGGACAGGGGGCGAGCTGTCCTATAATTCACCCCTCCACTTT. The V call is TRBV4-1, the J call TRBJ1-6; 12 positions match TRBD1. Germline values: CDR1 MGHRA, CDR2 YSYEKL. This CDR3 spans 20 amino acids. Trimming at V came to 4 bases and at J to 1 base, leaving 11 bases not matched to a gene.

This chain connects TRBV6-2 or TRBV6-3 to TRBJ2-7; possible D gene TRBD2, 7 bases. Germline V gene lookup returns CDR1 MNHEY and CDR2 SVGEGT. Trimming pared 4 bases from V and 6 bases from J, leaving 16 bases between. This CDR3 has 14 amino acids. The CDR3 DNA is TGTGCCAGCAGTTTTCTAGCGGCCAGGGGCGAGCAGTACTTC. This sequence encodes CASSFLAARGEQYF.

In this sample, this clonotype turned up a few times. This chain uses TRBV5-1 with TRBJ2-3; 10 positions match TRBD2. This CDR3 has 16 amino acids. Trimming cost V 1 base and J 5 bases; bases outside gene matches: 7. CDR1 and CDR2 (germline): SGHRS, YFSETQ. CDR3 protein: CASSLPSGSTGDTQYF. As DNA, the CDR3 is TGCGCCAGCAGCTTGCCTAGCGGGAGTACGGGAGATACGCAGTATTTT.

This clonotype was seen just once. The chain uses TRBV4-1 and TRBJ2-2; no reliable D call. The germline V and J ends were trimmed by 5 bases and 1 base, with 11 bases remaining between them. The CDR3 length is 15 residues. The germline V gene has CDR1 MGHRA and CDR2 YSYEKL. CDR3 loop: CASSEPGLNTGELFF. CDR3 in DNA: TGCGCCAGCAGCGAACCCGGCTTGAACACCGGGGAGCTGTTTTTT.

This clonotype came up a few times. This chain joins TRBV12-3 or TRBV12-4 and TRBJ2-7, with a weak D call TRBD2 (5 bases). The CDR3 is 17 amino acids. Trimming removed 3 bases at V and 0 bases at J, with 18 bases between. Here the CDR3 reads CASSFTSGTRDSYEQYF. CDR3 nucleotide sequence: TGTGCCAGCAGTTTCACCTCCGGAACACGGGACTCCTACGAGCAGTACTTC.

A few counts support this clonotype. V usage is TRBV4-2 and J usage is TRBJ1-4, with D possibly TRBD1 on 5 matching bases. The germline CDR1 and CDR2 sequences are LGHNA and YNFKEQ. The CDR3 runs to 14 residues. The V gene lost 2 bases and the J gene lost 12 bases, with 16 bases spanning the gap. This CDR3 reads CASSQSTERGELFF. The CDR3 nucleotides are TGTGCCAGCAGCCAATCGACCGAGCGGGGGGAACTGTTTTTT.

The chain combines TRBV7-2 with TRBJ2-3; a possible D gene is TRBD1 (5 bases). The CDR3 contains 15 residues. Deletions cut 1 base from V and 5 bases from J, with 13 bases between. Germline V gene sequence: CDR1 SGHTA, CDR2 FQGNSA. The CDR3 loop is CASSLEFQGRDTQYF. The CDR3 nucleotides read TGTGCCAGCAGCTTAGAATTCCAGGGAAGAGATACGCAGTATTTT.

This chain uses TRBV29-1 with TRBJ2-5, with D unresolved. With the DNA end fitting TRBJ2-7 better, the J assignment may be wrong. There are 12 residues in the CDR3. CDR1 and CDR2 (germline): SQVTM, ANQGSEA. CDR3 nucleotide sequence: TGCAGCGTTGATTTTGCCCGCTACGAGCAGTACTTC. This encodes CSVDFARYEQYF.

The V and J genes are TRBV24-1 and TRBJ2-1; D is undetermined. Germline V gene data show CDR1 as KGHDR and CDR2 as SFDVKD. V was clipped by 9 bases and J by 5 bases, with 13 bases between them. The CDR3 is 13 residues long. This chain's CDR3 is CATSGPWNNEQFF. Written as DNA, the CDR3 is TGTGCCACCTCAGGTCCATGGAACAATGAGCAGTTCTTC.

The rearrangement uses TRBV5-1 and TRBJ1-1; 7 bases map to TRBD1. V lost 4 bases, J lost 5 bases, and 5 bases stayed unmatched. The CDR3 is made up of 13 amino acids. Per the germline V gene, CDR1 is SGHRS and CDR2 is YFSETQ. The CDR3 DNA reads TGCGCCAGCAGCACCTACAGGGGAACTGAAGCTTTCTTT. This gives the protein CASSTYRGTEAFF.

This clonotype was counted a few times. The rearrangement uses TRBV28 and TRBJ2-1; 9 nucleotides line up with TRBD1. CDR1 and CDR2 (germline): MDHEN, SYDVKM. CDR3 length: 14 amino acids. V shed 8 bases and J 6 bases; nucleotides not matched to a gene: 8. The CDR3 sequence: CASSRDRVLNEQFF. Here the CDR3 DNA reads TGTGCCAGCTCACGGGACAGGGTACTCAATGAGCAGTTCTTC.

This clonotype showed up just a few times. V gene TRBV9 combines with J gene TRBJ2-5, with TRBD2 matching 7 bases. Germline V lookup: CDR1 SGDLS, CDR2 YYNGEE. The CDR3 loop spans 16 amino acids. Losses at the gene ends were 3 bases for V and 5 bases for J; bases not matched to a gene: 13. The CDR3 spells CASSAFLEGREETQYF. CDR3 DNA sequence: TGTGCCAGCAGCGCATTCCTAGAGGGGCGGGAGGAGACCCAGTACTTC. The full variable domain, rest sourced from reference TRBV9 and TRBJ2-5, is DSGVTQTPKHLITATGQRVTLRCSPRSGDLSVYWYQQSLDQGLQFLIQYYNGEERAKGNILERFSAQQFPDLHSELNLSSLELGDSALYFCASSAFLEGREETQYFGPGTRLLVL.

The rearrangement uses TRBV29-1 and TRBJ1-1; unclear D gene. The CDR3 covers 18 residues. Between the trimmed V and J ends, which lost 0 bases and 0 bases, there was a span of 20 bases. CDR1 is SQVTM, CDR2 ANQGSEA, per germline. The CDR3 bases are TGCAGCGTTGAAGACCCCCATGCCCGCCACCGATTGAACACTGAAGCTTTCTTT. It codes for CSVEDPHARHRLNTEAFF. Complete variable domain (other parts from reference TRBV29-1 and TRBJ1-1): SAVISQKPSRDICQRGTSLTIQCQVDSQVTMMFWYRQQPGQSLTLIATANQGSEATYESGFVIDKFPISRPNLTFSTLTVSNMSPEDSSIYLCSVEDPHARHRLNTEAFFGQGTRLTVV.

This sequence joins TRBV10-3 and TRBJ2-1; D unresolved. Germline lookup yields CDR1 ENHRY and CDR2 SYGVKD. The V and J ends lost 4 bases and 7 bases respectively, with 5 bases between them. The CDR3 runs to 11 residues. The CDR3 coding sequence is TGTGCCATCAGTGCCCCTAATGAGCAGTTCTTC. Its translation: CAISAPNEQFF.

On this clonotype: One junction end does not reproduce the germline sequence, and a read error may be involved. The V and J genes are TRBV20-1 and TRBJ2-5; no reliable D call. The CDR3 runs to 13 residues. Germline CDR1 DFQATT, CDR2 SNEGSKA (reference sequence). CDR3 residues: CSASSTTQETQYF. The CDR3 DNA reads TGCAGTGCTAGTTCAACAACCCAAGAGACCCAGTATTTC.

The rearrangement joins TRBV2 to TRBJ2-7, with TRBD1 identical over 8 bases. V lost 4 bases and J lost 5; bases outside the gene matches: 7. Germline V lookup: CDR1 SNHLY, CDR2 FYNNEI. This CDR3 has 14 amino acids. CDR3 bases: TGTGCCAGCAGTGGTATTGGACAGGGTCACGAGCAGTACTTC. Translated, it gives CASSGIGQGHEQYF. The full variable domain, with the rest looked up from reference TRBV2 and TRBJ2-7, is EPEVTQTPSHQVTQMGQEVILRCVPISNHLYFYWYRQILGQKVEFLVSFYNNEISEKSEIFDDQFSVERPDGSNFTLKIRSTKLEDSAMYFCASSGIGQGHEQYFGPGTRLTVT.

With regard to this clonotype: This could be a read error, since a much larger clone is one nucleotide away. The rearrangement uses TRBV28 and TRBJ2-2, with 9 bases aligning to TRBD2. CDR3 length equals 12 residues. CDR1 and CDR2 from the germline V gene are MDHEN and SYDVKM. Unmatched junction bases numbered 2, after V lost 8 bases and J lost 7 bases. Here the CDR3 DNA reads TGTGCCAGCGCGGGGGGGATCGGGGAGCTGTTTTTT. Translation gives CASAGGIGELFF.

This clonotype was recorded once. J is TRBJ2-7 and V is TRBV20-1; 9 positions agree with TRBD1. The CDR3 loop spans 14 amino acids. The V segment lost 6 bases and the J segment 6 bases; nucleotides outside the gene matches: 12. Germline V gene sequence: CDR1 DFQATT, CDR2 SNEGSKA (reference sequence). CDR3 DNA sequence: TGCAGTGCGCAAACAGGGACAGGGATCGTCGAGCAGTACTTC. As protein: CSAQTGTGIVEQYF.

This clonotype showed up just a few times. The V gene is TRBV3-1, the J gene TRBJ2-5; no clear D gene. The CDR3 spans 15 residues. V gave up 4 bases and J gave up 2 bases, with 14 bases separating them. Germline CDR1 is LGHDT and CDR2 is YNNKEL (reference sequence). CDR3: CASSLGPIIQETQYF. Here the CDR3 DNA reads TGTGCCAGCAGCCTCGGACCAATAATTCAAGAGACCCAGTACTTC.

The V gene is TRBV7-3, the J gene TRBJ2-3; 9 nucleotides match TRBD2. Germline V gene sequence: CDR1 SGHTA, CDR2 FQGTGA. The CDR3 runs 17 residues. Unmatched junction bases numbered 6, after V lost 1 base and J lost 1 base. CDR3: CASSLNGAGGGTDTQYF. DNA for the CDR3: TGTGCCAGCAGCTTAAATGGAGCGGGAGGAGGCACAGATACGCAGTATTTT.

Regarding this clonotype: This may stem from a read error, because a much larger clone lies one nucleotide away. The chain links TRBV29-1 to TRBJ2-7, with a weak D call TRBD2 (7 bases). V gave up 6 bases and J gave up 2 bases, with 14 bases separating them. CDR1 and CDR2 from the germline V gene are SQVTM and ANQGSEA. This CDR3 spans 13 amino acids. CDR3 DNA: TGCAGCGTGGGGGCTAGCGGCACCTACGAGCAGTACTTC. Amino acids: CSVGASGTYEQYF.